One sample yielded the 11 T cell receptor beta chains listed below, sequenced in a study of T cell repertoires in cytomegalovirus infection. The antigens for these receptors are not known. TCRdb ran MiXCR on the reads and lists one entry per CDR3 protein. Of some 270,000 distinct CDR3 sequences listed, roughly a fifth are singletons. This material consisted of cultured PBMCs, taken from culture after CMV antigen stimulation. The receptor source for this set is a human donor in good health (CMV status not recorded). Some clones in this sample may be carry-over from other donors' samples.

This clonotype turned up a few times. This rearrangement joins TRBV15 to TRBJ2-1, with D perhaps matching TRBD2 (6 bases). V lost 0 bases and J lost 4, with 10 bases in between. CDR3 length equals 15 residues. CDR1 is LNHNV and CDR2 is YYDKDF in the germline V gene (reference sequence). CDR3 protein: CATSRDLGGYNEQFF. For the CDR3, the DNA is TGTGCCACCAGCAGAGATTTGGGGGGTTACAATGAGCAGTTCTTC.

The chain uses TRBV7-9 and TRBJ2-1; D is undetermined. Germline lookup yields CDR1 SEHNR and CDR2 FQNEAQ (reference sequence). The CDR3 loop spans 15 amino acids. Trimming took 4 bases from V and 4 from J, leaving 14 bases between them. This CDR3 reads CASSSPLGRYNEQFF. The CDR3 bases are TGTGCCAGCAGCTCGCCCCTGGGCCGTTACAATGAGCAGTTCTTC.

V usage is TRBV11-2 and J usage is TRBJ2-3; no reliable D call. This CDR3 spans 15 amino acids. Germline-derived CDR1 and CDR2 are SGHAT and FQNNGV. Trimming took 5 bases from V and 0 from J, leaving 12 bases between them. CDR3 protein: CASSPSRSSTDTQYF. CDR3 bases: TGTGCCAGCAGCCCCTCGAGATCGAGCACAGATACGCAGTATTTT.

This clonotype was observed many times. The chain is built from TRBV12-3 or TRBV12-4 and TRBJ1-1; D may be TRBD1 (5 bases). CDR3 size: 16 residues. V was cut by 1 base and J by 2 bases, with 14 bases left in between. In DNA, the CDR3 is TGTGCCAGCAGTTTAGGCCAAGCGGGGGGAAACACTGAAGCTTTCTTT. Protein product: CASSLGQAGGNTEAFF.

The genes are TRBV4-1 and TRBJ2-4; 7 bases fit TRBD1. V shed 2 bases and J 6 bases; nucleotides not matched to a gene: 10. The CDR3 consists of 16 residues. CDR1 and CDR2 (germline): MGHRA, YSYEKL. The CDR3 loop is CASSQRQGGRRNIQYF. For the CDR3, the DNA is TGCGCCAGCAGCCAAAGACAAGGGGGCCGTCGAAACATTCAGTACTTC.

This clonotype was seen a handful of times. This chain joins TRBV4-1 and TRBJ2-1; TRBD1 might be the D (6 bases). The CDR3 extends over 15 amino acids. Trimming removed 0 bases from V and 7 bases from J, with 13 bases in between. Germline V gene lookup returns CDR1 MGHRA and CDR2 YSYEKL. The CDR3 protein is CASSQDRRQDNEQFF. The CDR3 DNA is TGCGCCAGCAGCCAAGATCGGAGACAGGATAATGAGCAGTTCTTC.

This clonotype was seen only a few times. V gene TRBV29-1 combines with J gene TRBJ1-5; tentative D call: TRBD1 (5 bases). With 2 bases removed from V and 7 bases from J, the gap between germline ends came to 12 bases. The CDR3 is 13 residues long. CDR1 and CDR2 (germline): SQVTM, ANQGSEA. The CDR3 DNA is TGCAGCGTTGAATTGGGGGTCGACCAGCCCCAGCATTTT. Encoded protein: CSVELGVDQPQHF.

The chain carries TRBV6-2 or TRBV6-3 and TRBJ1-5; D is ambiguous. The V gene's germline CDR1 is MNHEY and CDR2 SVGEGT. With 5 bases removed from V and 14 bases from J, the gap between germline ends came to 19 bases. The CDR3 has 13 residues. The CDR3 bases are TGTGCCAGCAGTAGACAAGCGAGTCATAGAGAGCATTTT. Protein product: CASSRQASHREHF.

This clonotype was recorded a few times. CDR3 region: CASSFRPSLAGGGADTQYF. CDR3 DNA sequence: TGTGCCAGCAGTTTTCGCCCCTCATTAGCGGGAGGGGGGGCAGATACGCAGTATTTT. J is TRBJ2-3 and V is TRBV27; the match to TRBD2 covers 11 bases. Trimming cost V 3 bases and J 4 bases; bases outside gene matches: 15. Germline V CDR1 and CDR2: MNHEY, SMNVEV (reference sequence). This CDR3 comprises 19 residues.

This clonotype was seen a handful of times. J is TRBJ1-2 and V is TRBV7-6, with a tentative D call TRBD1 (5 bases). Trimming took off 5 bases at V and 3 bases at J, with 13 bases between the two ends. Germline V CDR1 and CDR2: SGHVS, FNYEAQ. The CDR3 contains 14 residues. The CDR3 protein is CASSTRGSDYGYTF. Here the CDR3 DNA reads TGTGCCAGCAGCACGAGGGGTTCGGACTATGGCTACACCTTC.

This clonotype was observed many times. The rearrangement joins TRBV7-8 to TRBJ1-5; D remains unclear. Trimming removed 2 bases from V and 0 bases from J, with 8 bases in between. The CDR3 extends over 15 amino acids. Germline assignment: CDR1 SGHVS and CDR2 FQNEAQ. CDR3 amino acids: CASSLYSYSNQPQHF. In DNA, the CDR3 is TGTGCCAGCAGCTTATACAGCTATAGCAATCAGCCCCAGCATTTT.